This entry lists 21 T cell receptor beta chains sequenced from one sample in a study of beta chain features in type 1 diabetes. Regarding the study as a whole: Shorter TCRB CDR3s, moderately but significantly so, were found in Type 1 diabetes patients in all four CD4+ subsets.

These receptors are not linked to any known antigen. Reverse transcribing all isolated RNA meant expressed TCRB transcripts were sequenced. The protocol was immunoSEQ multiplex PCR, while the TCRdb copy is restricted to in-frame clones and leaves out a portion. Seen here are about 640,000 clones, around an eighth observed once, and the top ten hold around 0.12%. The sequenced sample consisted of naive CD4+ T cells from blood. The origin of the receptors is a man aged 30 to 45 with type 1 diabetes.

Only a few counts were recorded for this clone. The CDR3 sequence: CASSLLRGGPNEQFF. The CDR3 nucleotides are TGTGCCAGCAGCTTACTGCGGGGGGGCCCCAATGAGCAGTTCTTC. V is TRBV7-2 and J is TRBJ2-1; 9 nucleotides match TRBD2. CDR1 SGHTA and CDR2 FQGNSA come from the germline V gene. V was clipped by 2 bases and J by 6 bases; unmatched bases: 5. The CDR3 has 15 residues. The whole variable domain, filled in from reference TRBV7-2 and TRBJ2-1, reads GAGVSQSPSNKVTEKGKDVELRCDPISGHTALYWYRQSLGQGLEFLIYFQGNSAPDKSGLPSDRFSAERTGGSVSTLTIQRTQQEDSAVYLCASSLLRGGPNEQFFGPGTRLTVL.

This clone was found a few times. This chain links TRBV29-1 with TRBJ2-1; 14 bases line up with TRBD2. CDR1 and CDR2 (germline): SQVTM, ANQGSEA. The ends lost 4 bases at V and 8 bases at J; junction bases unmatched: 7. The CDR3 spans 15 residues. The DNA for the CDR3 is TGCAGCGTTGCTGGGACTAGCGGGGGTAGGCATGAGCAGTTCTTC. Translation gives CSVAGTSGGRHEQFF.

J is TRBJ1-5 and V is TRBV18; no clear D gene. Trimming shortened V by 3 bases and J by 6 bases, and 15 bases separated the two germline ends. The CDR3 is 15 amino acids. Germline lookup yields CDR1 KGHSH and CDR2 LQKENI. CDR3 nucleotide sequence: TGTGCCAGCTCACCGTCGGGGTTCTATAGTCAGCCCCAGCATTTT. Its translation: CASSPSGFYSQPQHF.

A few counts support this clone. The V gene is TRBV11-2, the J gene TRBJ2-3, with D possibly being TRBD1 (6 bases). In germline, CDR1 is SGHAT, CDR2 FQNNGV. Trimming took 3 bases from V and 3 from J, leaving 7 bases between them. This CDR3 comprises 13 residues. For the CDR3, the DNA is TGTGCCAGCAGCTTCACAGGGACAGATACGCAGTATTTT. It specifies CASSFTGTDTQYF.

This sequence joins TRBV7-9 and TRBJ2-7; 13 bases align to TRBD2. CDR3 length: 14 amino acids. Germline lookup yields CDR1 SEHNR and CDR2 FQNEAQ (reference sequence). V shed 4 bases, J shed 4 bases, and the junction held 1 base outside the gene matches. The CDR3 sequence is CASSSTSGGYEQYF. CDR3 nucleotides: TGTGCCAGCAGCTCGACTAGCGGGGGGTACGAGCAGTACTTC.

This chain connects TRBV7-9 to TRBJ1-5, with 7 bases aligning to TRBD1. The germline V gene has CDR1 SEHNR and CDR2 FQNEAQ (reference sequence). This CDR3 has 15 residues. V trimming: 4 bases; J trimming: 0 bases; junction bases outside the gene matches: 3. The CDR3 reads CASSSQGVSNQPQHF. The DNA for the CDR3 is TGTGCCAGCAGCTCCCAGGGGGTTAGCAATCAGCCCCAGCATTTT.

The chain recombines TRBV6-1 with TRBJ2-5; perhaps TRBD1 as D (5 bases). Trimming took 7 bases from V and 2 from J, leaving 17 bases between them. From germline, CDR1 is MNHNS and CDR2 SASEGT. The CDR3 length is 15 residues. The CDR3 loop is CASTLNTGLQETQYF. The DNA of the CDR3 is TGTGCCAGCACCCTGAACACAGGTTTGCAAGAGACCCAGTACTTC.

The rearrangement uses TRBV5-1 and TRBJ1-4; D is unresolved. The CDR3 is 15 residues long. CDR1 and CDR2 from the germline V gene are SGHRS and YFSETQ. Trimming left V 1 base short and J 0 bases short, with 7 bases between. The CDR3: CASSLRVATNEKLFF. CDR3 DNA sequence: TGCGCCAGCAGCTTGCGTGTGGCAACTAATGAAAAACTGTTTTTT. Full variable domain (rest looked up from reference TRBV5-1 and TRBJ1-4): KAGVTQTPRYLIKTRGQQVTLSCSPISGHRSVSWYQQTPGQGLQFLFEYFSETQRNKGNFPGRFSGRQFSNSRSEMNVSTLELGDSALYLCASSLRVATNEKLFFGSGTQLSVL.

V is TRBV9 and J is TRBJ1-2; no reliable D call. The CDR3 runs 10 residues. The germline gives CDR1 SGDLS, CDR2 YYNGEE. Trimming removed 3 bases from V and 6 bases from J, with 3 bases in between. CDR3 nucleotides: TGTGCCAGCAGCGGCGATGGCTACACCTTC. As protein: CASSGDGYTF. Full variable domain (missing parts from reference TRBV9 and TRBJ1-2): DSGVTQTPKHLITATGQRVTLRCSPRSGDLSVYWYQQSLDQGLQFLIQYYNGEERAKGNILERFSAQQFPDLHSELNLSSLELGDSALYFCASSGDGYTFGSGTRLTVV.

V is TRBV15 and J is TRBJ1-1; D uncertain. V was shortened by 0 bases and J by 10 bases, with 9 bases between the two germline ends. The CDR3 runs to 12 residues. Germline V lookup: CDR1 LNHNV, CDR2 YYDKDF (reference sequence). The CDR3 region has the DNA TGTGCCACCAGCAGAGATTGGGCGCGAGCTTTCTTT. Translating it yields CATSRDWARAFF.

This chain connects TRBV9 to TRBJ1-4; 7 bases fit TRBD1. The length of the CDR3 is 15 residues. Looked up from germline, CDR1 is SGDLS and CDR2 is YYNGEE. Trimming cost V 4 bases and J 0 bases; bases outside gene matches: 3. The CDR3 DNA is TGTGCCAGCAGCAGGGGGCCGGCAACTAATGAAAAACTGTTTTTT. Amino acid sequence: CASSRGPATNEKLFF.

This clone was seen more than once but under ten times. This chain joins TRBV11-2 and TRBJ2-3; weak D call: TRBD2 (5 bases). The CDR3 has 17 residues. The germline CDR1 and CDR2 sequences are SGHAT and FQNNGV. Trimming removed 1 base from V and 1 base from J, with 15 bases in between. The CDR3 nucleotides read TGTGCCAGCAGCTTAGCCCACGGAGGCCTCGGCACAGATACGCAGTATTTT. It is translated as CASSLAHGGLGTDTQYF.

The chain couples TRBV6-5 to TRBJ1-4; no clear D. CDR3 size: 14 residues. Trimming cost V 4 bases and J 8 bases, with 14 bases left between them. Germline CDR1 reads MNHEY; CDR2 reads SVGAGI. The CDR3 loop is CASSFNSEGEKLFF. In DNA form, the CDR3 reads TGTGCCAGCAGTTTCAACAGCGAAGGAGAAAAACTGTTTTTT.

CDR3 sequence reads: CSANPTGSNEQYF. The CDR3 DNA reads TGCAGCGCTAACCCCACAGGGAGCAACGAGCAGTACTTC. V usage is TRBV29-1 and J usage is TRBJ2-7; D might be TRBD1 (6 bases). Germline V gene lookup returns CDR1 SQVTM and CDR2 ANQGSEA. The CDR3 has 13 residues. V was shortened by 7 bases and J by 5 bases, with 18 bases between the two germline ends.

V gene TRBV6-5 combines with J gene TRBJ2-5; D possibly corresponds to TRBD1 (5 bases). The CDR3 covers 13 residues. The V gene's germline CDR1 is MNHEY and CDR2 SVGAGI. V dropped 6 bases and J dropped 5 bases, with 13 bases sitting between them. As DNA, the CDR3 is TGTGCCAGCAGAACAGGAGTCGGGGAGACCCAGTACTTC. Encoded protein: CASRTGVGETQYF.

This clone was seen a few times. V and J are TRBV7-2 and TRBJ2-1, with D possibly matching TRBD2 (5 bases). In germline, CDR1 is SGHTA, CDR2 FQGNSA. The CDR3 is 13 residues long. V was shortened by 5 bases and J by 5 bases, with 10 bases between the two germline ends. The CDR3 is CASSQRTNNEQFF. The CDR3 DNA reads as TGTGCCAGCAGCCAGCGGACCAACAATGAGCAGTTCTTC.

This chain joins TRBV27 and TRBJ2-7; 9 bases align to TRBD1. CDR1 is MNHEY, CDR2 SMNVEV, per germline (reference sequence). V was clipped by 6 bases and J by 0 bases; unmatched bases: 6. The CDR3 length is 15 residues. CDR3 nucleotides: TGTGCCAGCAGGAGACCGGGACAGGGCTCCTACGAGCAGTACTTC. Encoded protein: CASRRPGQGSYEQYF.

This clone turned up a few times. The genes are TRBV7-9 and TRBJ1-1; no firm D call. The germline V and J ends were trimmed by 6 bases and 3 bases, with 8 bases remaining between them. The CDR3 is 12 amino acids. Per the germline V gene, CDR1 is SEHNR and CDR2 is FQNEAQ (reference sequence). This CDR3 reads CASRDRDTEAFF. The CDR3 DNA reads TGTGCCAGCAGGGATCGGGACACTGAAGCTTTCTTT.

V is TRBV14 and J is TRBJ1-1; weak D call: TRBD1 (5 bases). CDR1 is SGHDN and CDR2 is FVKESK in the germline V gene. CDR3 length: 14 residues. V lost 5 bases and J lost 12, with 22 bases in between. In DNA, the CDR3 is TGTGCCAGCAGCTTAGAGGGGCTCCGGACGAGAACTTTCTTT. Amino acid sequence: CASSLEGLRTRTFF.

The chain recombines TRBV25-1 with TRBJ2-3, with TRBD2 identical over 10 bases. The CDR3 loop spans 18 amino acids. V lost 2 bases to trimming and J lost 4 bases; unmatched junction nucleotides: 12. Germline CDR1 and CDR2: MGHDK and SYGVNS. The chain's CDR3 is CASSEASGGSLYPDTQYF. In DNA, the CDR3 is TGTGCCAGCAGTGAAGCTAGCGGGGGCTCACTTTACCCAGATACGCAGTATTTT.

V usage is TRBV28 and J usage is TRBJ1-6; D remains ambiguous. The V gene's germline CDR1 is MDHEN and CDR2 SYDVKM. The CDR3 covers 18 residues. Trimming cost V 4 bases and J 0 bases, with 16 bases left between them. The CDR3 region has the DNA TGTGCCAGCAGTTCCTCGGACGGCACTCCCTCCTATAATTCACCCCTCCACTTT. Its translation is CASSSSDGTPSYNSPLHF.